These T cell receptor beta chains were read from a single sample in a study of T-cell memory formation after mild COVID-19. TCRdb processed the 5' RACE reads anew with MiXCR; each CDR3 protein has one entry. The top ten hold 2.5% to 3.5% of the sample, which has about 210,000 distinct CDR3 sequences, roughly a tenth seen once. The sample comprised PBMCs or a T cell subset sorted from them (not recorded which). The receptors were sampled from a man aged 18 to 30 who had mild COVID-19 (a few samples of this study predate the infection). Cell type and time point are not known. The CDR3 runs from the conserved cysteine through the conserved F or W. Fields, in order: J gene, clone size, V gene, D gene, CDR3 protein, CDR3 DNA. D genes are given only for firm matches. The size entry is marked missing in some rows and otherwise reads once, few, many or a size class.

>TRBJ2-3|few|TRBV5-4|TRBD2
CASSYRLAETDTQYF
TGTGCCAGCAGCTATCGACTAGCGGAGACAGATACGCAGTATTTT
>TRBJ1-5|NA|TRBV7-2|NA
CASSLVAGTQHF
TGTGCCAGCAGCTTAGTGGCAGGGACCCAGCATTTT
>TRBJ2-2|few|TRBV7-9|NA
CASSLSRGELFF
TGTGCCAGCAGCTTATCCCGCGGGGAGCTGTTTTTT
>TRBJ2-3|many|TRBV27|NA
CASSLGHLDGADTQYF
TGTGCCAGCAGTTTGGGACACCTAGATGGGGCAGATACGCAGTATTTT
>TRBJ2-4|NA|TRBV5-8|TRBD2
CASISPGGNIQYF
TGTGCCAGCATCAGTCCGGGGGGAAACATTCAGTACTTC
>TRBJ2-3|NA|TRBV7-2|NA
CASSTGDTDTQYF
TGTGCCAGCAGTACGGGAGACACAGATACGCAGTATTTT
>TRBJ1-2|NA|TRBV7-2|NA
CASSAREAGYTF
TGTGCCAGCAGCGCTCGGGAGGCTGGCTACACCTTC
>TRBJ2-1|NA|TRBV4-1|NA
CASSHWGADNEQFF
TGCGCCAGCAGCCATTGGGGCGCCGACAATGAGCAGTTCTTC
>TRBJ2-2|NA|TRBV5-1|TRBD1
CASERTGTNTGELFF
TGCGCCAGCGAGCGGACAGGGACGAACACCGGGGAGCTGTTTTTT
>TRBJ2-7|few|TRBV9|NA
CASSPEGGYEQYF
TGTGCCAGCAGCCCCGAGGGGGGCTACGAGCAGTACTTC
>TRBJ1-5|many|TRBV2|NA
CASSEAREDQPQHF
TGTGCCAGCAGTGAAGCGCGGGAGGATCAGCCCCAGCATTTT
>TRBJ1-5|few|TRBV23-1|NA
CASSQSGREGQPQHF
TGCGCCAGCAGTCAATCGGGCAGGGAGGGTCAGCCCCAGCATTTT
>TRBJ1-1|NA|TRBV5-1|NA
CASHLGTGNTEAFF
TGCGCCAGCCACCTTGGGACGGGGAACACTGAAGCTTTCTTT
>TRBJ2-3|NA|TRBV12-3/TRBV12-4|NA
CASSPITGYPHDTQYF
TGTGCCAGCAGTCCCATAACGGGGTACCCCCACGATACGCAGTATTTT
>TRBJ1-2|NA|TRBV29-1|NA
CSVGTQGTYGYTF
TGCAGCGTTGGGACCCAGGGTACATATGGCTACACCTTC
>TRBJ2-3|many|TRBV5-1|NA
CASSPTKATDTQYF
TGCGCCAGCAGCCCCACGAAAGCCACAGATACGCAGTATTTT
>TRBJ1-1|few|TRBV2|NA
CASPVLQETEAFF
TGTGCCAGCCCAGTGTTACAGGAAACTGAAGCTTTCTTT
>TRBJ2-3|NA|TRBV20-1|TRBD2
CSAASTLYSSGRTDTQYF
TGCAGTGCTGCCAGCACCCTATATTCTAGCGGGCGCACAGATACGCAGTATTTT
>TRBJ1-1|few|TRBV10-2|TRBD1
CASRQQGASTEAFF
TGCGCCAGCAGGCAACAGGGGGCGAGCACTGAAGCTTTCTTT
>TRBJ2-1|few|TRBV7-2|NA
CASSPQLAREQFF
TGTGCCAGCAGCCCTCAACTAGCTCGGGAGCAGTTCTTC
>TRBJ1-5|NA|TRBV7-2|NA
CASSQTYGTISNQPQHF
TGTGCCAGCAGTCAAACCTACGGGACCATTAGCAATCAGCCCCAGCATTTT
>TRBJ1-5|NA|TRBV5-1|NA
CASSFFGDQPQHF
TGCGCCAGCAGCTTTTTCGGTGATCAGCCCCAGCATTTT
>TRBJ2-1|NA|TRBV4-3|NA
CASSQDGSGKQFF
TGCGCCAGCAGCCAAGATGGTAGCGGCAAGCAGTTCTTC
>TRBJ2-5|NA|TRBV9|NA
CASSAGGGLIGETQYF
TGTGCCAGCAGCGCCGGAGGGGGCTTGATCGGAGAGACCCAGTACTTC
>TRBJ2-5|few|TRBV5-1|NA
CASSVGQRETQYF
TGCGCCAGCAGCGTCGGGCAACGGGAGACCCAGTACTTC